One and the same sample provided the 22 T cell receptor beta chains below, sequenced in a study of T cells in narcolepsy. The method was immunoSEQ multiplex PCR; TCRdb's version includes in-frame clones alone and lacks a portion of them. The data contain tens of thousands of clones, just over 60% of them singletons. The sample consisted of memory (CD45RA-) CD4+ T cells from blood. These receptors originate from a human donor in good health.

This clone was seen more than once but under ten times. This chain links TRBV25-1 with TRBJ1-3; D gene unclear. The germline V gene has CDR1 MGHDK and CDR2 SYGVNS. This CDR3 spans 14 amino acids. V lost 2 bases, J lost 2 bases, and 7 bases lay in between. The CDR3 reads CASSEERTGNTIYF. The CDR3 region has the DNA TGTGCCAGCAGTGAAGAGCGGACTGGAAACACCATATATTTT.

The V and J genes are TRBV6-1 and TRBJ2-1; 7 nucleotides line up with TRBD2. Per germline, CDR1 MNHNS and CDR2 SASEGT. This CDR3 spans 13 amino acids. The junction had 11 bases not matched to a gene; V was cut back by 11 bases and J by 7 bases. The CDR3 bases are TGTGCCTCTACTTGGACTAGTAGAAATGAGCAGTTCTTC. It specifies CASTWTSRNEQFF.

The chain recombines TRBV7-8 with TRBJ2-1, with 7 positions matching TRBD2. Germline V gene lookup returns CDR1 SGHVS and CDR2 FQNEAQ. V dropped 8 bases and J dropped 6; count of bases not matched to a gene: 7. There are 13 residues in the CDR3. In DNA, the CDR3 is TGTGCCAGCTCTCCGGGGGGAGGCAATGAGCAGTTCTTC. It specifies CASSPGGGNEQFF. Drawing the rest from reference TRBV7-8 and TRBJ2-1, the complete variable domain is GAGVSQSPRYKVAKRGQDVALRCDPISGHVSLFWYQQALGQGPEFLTYFQNEAQLDKSGLPSDRFFAERPEGSVSTLKIQRTQQEDSAVYLCASSPGGGNEQFFGPGTRLTVL.

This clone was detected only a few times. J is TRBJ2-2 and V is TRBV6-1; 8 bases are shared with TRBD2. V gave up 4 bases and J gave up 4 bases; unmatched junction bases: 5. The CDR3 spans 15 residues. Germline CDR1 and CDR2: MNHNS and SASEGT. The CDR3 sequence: CASSAGGGITGELFF. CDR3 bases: TGTGCCAGCAGTGCCGGGGGGGGCATCACCGGGGAGCTGTTTTTT.

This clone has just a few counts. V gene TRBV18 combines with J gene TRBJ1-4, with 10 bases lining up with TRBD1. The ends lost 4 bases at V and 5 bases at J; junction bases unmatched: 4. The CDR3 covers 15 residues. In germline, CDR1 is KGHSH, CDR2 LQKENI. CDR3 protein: CASSLGQGLNEKLFF. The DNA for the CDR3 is TGTGCCAGCTCACTGGGACAGGGGTTAAATGAAAAACTGTTTTTT.

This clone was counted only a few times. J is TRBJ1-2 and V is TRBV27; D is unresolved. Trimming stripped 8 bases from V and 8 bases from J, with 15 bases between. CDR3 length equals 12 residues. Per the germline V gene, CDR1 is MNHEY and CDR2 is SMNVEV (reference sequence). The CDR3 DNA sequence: TGTGCCAGCGCTGATCTCGGGTCGGGCTACACCTTC. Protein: CASADLGSGYTF.

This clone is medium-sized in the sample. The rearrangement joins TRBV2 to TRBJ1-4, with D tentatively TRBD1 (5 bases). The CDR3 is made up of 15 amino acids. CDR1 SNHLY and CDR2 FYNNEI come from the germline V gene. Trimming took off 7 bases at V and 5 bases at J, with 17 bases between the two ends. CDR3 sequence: CASTDPWGSNEKLFF. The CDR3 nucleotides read TGTGCCAGCACCGATCCTTGGGGCTCGAATGAAAAACTGTTTTTT.

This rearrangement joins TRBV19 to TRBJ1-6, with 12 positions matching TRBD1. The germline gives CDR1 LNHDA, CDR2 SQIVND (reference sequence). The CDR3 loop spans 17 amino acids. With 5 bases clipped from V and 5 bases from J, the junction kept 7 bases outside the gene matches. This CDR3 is CASSPTGQGANNSPLHF. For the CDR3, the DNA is TGTGCCAGTAGTCCCACGGGACAGGGGGCAAATAATTCACCCCTCCACTTT. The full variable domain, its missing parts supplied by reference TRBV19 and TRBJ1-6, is DGGITQSPKYLFRKEGQNVTLSCEQNLNHDAMYWYRQDPGQGLRLIYYSQIVNDFQKGDIAEGYSVSREKKESFPLTVTSAQKNPTAFYLCASSPTGQGANNSPLHFGNGTRLTVT.

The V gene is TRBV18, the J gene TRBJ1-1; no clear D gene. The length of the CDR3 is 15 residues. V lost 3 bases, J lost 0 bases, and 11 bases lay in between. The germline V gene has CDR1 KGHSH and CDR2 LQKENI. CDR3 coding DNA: TGTGCCAGCTCACCTATTTACGCCGTGAACACTGAAGCTTTCTTT. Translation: CASSPIYAVNTEAFF.

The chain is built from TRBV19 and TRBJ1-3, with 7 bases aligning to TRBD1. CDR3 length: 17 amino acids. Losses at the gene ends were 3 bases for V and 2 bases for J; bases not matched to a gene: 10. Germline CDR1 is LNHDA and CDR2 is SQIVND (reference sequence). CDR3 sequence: CASSILTGERAGNTIYF. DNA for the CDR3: TGTGCCAGTAGTATTCTTACAGGGGAGCGTGCTGGAAACACCATATATTTT. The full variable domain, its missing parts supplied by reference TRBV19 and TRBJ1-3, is DGGITQSPKYLFRKEGQNVTLSCEQNLNHDAMYWYRQDPGQGLRLIYYSQIVNDFQKGDIAEGYSVSREKKESFPLTVTSAQKNPTAFYLCASSILTGERAGNTIYFGEGSWLTVV.

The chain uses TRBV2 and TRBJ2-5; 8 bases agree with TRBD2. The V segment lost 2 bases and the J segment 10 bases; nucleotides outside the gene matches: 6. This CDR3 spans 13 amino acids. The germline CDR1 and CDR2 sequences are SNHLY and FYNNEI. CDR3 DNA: TGTGCCAGCAGTGAACGGACTAGCAGGGGCCAGTACTTC. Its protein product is CASSERTSRGQYF.

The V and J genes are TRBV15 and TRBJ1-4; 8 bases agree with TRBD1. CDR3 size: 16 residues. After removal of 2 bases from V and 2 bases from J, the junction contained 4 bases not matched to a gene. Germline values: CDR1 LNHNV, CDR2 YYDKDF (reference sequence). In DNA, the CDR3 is TGTGCCACCAGCAGATACAGGGGGGTGACTAATGAAAAACTGTTTTTT. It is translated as CATSRYRGVTNEKLFF.

CDR3 protein: CASSLVRGYTYEQYF. DNA for the CDR3: TGTGCCAGCAGCTTGGTAAGGGGGTACACCTACGAGCAGTACTTC. The rearrangement uses TRBV5-5 and TRBJ2-7; D perhaps matches TRBD1 (6 bases). This CDR3 comprises 15 residues. The germline V gene has CDR1 SGHKS and CDR2 YYEKEE (reference sequence). V gave up 0 bases and J gave up 2 bases, with 12 bases separating them.

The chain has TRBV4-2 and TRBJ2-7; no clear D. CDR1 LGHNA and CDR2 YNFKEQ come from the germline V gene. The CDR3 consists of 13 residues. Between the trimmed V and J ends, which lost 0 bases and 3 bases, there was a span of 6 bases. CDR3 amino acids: CASSQDTYYEQYF. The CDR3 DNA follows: TGTGCCAGCAGCCAAGATACGTACTACGAGCAGTACTTC.

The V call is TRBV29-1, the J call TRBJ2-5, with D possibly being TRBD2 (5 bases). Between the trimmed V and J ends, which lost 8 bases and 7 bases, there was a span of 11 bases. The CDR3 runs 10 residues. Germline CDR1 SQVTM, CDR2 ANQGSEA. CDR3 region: CSFVRGTQYF. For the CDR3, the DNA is TGCAGCTTCGTCCGGGGGACCCAGTACTTC.

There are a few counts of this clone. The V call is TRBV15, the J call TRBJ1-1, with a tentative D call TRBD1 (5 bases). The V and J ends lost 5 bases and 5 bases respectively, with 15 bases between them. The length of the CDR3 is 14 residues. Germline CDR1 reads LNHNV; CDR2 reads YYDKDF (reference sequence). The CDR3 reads CATSQAGQKTEAFF. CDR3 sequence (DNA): TGTGCCACCAGCCAAGCAGGACAAAAGACTGAAGCTTTCTTT.

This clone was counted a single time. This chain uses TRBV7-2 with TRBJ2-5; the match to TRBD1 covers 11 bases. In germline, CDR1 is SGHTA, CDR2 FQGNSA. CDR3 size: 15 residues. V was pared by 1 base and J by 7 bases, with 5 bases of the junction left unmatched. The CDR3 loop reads CASSLVGQGAGTQYF. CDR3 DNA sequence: TGTGCCAGCAGCTTAGTAGGACAGGGGGCCGGGACCCAGTACTTC.

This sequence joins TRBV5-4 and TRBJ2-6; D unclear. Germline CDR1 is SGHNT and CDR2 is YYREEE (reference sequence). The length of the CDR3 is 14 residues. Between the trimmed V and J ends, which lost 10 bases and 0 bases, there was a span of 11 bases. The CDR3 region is CAVQENSGANVLTF. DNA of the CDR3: TGTGCCGTGCAGGAAAACTCTGGGGCCAACGTCCTGACTTTC.

CDR3 bases: TGCGCCAGCAGTAACGGTAATGAGCAGTTCTTC. Translating gives CASSNGNEQFF. The V gene is TRBV10-2, the J gene TRBJ2-1; no clear D. Trimming removed 5 bases from V and 7 bases from J, with 6 bases in between. Germline V lookup: CDR1 WSHSY, CDR2 SAAADI. The CDR3 has 11 amino acids.

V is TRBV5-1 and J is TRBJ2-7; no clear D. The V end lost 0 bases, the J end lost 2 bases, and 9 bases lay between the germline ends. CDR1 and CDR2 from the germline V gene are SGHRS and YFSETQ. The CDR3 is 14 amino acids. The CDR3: CASSLGGPPYEQYF. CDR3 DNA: TGCGCCAGCAGCTTGGGTGGCCCGCCCTACGAGCAGTACTTC.

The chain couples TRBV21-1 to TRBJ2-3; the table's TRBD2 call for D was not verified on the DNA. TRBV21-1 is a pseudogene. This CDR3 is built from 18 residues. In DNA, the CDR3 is TGTGCCAGCAGCAAAAGGAGGTGGAGGAGCGGGAGCACAGATACGCAGTATTTT. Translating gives CASSKRRWRSGSTDTQYF.

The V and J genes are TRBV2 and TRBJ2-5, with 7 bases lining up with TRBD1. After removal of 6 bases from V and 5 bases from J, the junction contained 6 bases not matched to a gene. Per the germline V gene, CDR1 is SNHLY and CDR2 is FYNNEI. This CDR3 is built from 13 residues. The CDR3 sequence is CASRHTGDETQYF. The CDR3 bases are TGTGCCAGCAGACACACAGGGGATGAGACCCAGTACTTC.